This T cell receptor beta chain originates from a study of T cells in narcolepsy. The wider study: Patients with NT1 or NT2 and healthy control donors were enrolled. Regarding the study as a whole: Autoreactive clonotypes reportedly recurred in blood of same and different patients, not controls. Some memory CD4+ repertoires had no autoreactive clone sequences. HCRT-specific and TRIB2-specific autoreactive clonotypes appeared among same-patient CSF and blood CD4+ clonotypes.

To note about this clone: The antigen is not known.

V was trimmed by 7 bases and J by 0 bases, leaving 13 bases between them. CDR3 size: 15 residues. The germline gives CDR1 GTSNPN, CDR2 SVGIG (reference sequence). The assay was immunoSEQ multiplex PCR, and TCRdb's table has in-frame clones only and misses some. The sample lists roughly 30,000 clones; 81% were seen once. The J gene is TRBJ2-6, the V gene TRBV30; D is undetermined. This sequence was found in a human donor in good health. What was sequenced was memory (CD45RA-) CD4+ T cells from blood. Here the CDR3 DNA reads TGTGCCTCCGCGCTGGCCCTCTCTGGGGCCAACGTCCTGACTTTC. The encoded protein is CASALALSGANVLTF.